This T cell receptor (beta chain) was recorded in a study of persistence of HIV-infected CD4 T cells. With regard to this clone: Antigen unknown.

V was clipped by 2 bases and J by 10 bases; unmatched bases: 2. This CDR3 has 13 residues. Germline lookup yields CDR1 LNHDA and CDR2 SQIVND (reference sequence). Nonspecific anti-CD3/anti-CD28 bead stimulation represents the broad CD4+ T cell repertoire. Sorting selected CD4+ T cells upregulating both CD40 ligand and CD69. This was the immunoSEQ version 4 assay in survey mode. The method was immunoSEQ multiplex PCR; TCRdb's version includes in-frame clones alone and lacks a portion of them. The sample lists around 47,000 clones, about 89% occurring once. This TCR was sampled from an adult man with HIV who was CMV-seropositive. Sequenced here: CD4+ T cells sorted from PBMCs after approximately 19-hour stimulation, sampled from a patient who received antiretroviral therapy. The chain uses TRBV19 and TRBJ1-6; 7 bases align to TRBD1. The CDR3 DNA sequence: TGTGCCAGTAGTATATACAGGGGATCACCCCTCCACTTT. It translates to CASSIYRGSPLHF.